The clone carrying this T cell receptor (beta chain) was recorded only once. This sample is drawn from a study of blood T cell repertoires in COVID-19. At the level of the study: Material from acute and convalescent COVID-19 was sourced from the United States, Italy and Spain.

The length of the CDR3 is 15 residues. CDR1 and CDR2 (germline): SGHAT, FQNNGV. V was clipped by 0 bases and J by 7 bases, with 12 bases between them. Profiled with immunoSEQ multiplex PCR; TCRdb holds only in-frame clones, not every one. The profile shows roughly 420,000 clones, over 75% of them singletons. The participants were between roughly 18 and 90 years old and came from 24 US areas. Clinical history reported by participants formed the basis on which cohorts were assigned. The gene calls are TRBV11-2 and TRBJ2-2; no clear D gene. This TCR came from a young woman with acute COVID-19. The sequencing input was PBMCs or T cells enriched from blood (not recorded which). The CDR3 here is CASSLDQLPLGELFF. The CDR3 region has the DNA TGTGCCAGCAGCTTAGATCAACTTCCCCTCGGGGAGCTGTTTTTT.